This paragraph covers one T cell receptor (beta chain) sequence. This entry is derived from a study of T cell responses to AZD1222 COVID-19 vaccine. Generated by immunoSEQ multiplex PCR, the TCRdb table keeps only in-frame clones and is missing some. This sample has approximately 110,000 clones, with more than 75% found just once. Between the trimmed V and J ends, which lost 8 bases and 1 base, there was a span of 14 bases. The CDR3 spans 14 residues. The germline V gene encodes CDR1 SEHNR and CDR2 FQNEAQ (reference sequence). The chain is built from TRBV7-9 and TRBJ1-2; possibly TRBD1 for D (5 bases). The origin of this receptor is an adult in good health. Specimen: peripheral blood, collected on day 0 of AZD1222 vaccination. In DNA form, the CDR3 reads TGTGCCAGCCTGGATAGCGGGGGTAACTATGGCTACACCTTC. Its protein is CASLDSGGNYGYTF.